These 21 T cell receptor beta chains share one sample of origin, sequenced in a study of T-cell reconstitution after alpha-beta-depleted transplantation in children. The library targeted TCRbeta and was prepared with unique molecular identifiers. TCRdb reprocessed the PCR reads with MiXCR, giving one entry per CDR3 protein. The sample carries more than 400,000 distinct CDR3 sequences, approximately 42% recorded once. The sequenced sample was PBMCs, obtained before TCRalphabeta/CD19-depleted stem cell transplant. All receptors come from a girl aged 2-10 years with aplastic anemia, due to receive a stem cell transplant.

This clonotype was seen a handful of times. The chain uses TRBV27 and TRBJ1-1; weak D call: TRBD1 (5 bases). This CDR3 contains 14 residues. The V end lost 6 bases, the J end lost 1 base, and 12 bases lay between the germline ends. The germline V gene has CDR1 MNHEY and CDR2 SMNVEV (reference sequence). In DNA, the CDR3 is TGTGCCAGCAGCCTAGGGACGCCGAACACTGAAGCTTTCTTT. Translated, it gives CASSLGTPNTEAFF.

This rearrangement joins TRBV10-3 to TRBJ2-1; 8 positions match TRBD2. V trimming: 2 bases; J trimming: 7 bases; junction bases outside the gene matches: 13. CDR3 length: 17 residues. Germline V lookup: CDR1 ENHRY, CDR2 SYGVKD. The CDR3 bases are TGTGCCATCAGTGAGCCGGGGGGACTAGTTCGAGGGAATGAGCAGTTCTTC. It translates to CAISEPGGLVRGNEQFF.

In this sample, this clonotype turned up once. V gene TRBV10-3 combines with J gene TRBJ1-5; D not certain. This CDR3 has 15 amino acids. Germline CDR1 and CDR2: ENHRY and SYGVKD. The V end lost 0 bases, the J end lost 0 bases, and 6 bases lay between the germline ends. The CDR3 protein is CAISESTISNQPQHF. The CDR3 coding sequence is TGTGCCATCAGTGAGTCAACAATTAGCAATCAGCCCCAGCATTTT.

This clonotype was counted only a few times. This chain links TRBV7-9 with TRBJ2-1; 9 bases agree with TRBD2. Germline V gene sequence: CDR1 SEHNR, CDR2 FQNEAQ (reference sequence). The CDR3 extends over 15 amino acids. The V and J ends lost 1 base and 5 bases, in that order; junction bases with no gene match: 3. DNA of the CDR3: TGTGCCAGCAGCTTAGTAGGACTAGCGAACAATGAGCAGTTCTTC. Translation: CASSLVGLANNEQFF.

This clonotype was seen at least ten times. The gene calls are TRBV6-1 and TRBJ2-3; D gene unclear. CDR1 and CDR2 (germline): MNHNS, SASEGT. The V and J ends lost 3 bases and 4 bases respectively, with 11 bases between them. The CDR3 is 14 residues long. The CDR3 DNA reads as TGTGCCAGCAGTGATCCCCTGATTGCAGATACGCAGTATTTT. This translates into CASSDPLIADTQYF.

This sequence joins TRBV20-1 and TRBJ2-1; D tentatively reads TRBD1 or TRBD2 (6 bases each). This CDR3 contains 15 residues. Looked up from germline, CDR1 is DFQATT and CDR2 is SNEGSKA (reference sequence). Between the trimmed V and J ends, which lost 7 bases and 0 bases, there was a span of 16 bases. In DNA form, the CDR3 reads TGCAGTGTTCAGAAACGGGGGCTCTCCTACAATGAGCAGTTCTTC. Translated: CSVQKRGLSYNEQFF.

The V call is TRBV6-1, the J call TRBJ2-2, with D perhaps being TRBD1 or TRBD2 (5 bases each). Germline lookup yields CDR1 MNHNS and CDR2 SASEGT. This CDR3 is built from 15 residues. Trimming left V 7 bases short and J 5 bases short, with 17 bases between. In nucleotides, the CDR3 is TGTGCCAGCACCTACGGGATGGGGCGTACCGGGGAGCTGTTTTTT. Its protein is CASTYGMGRTGELFF.

This clonotype has a handful of counts. The chain combines TRBV7-2 with TRBJ2-7, with D maybe TRBD2 (5 bases). The CDR3 contains 12 residues. V was trimmed by 5 bases and J by 7 bases, leaving 12 bases between them. Germline CDR1 SGHTA, CDR2 FQGNSA. This chain's CDR3 is CASSVFSGEQYF. CDR3 DNA sequence: TGTGCCAGCAGCGTCTTCTCGGGAGAGCAGTACTTC.

In this sample, this clonotype turned up many times. The chain uses TRBV15 and TRBJ1-1; TRBD1 matches 7 bases. CDR1 LNHNV and CDR2 YYDKDF come from the germline V gene (reference sequence). V dropped 2 bases and J dropped 4; count of bases not matched to a gene: 7. CDR3 length: 15 residues. CDR3 bases: TGTGCCACCAGCAGAAGAGGACAGGTTGGCACTGAAGCTTTCTTT. Its translation is CATSRRGQVGTEAFF. Full variable domain (remainder filled in from reference TRBV15 and TRBJ1-1): DAMVIQNPRYQVTQFGKPVTLSCSQTLNHNVMYWYQQKSSQAPKLLFHYYDKDFNNEADTPDNFQSRRPNTSFCFLDIRSPGLGDTAMYLCATSRRGQVGTEAFFGQGTRLTVV.

The CDR3 here is CASSLALVYGYTDTQYF. The CDR3 DNA reads as TGCGCCAGCAGCTTGGCCCTGGTGTACGGGTACACAGATACGCAGTATTTT. The chain combines TRBV5-1 with TRBJ2-3; D is undetermined. This CDR3 contains 17 residues. The V end was cut by 0 bases, the J end by 2 bases, with 16 bases between. Germline CDR1 SGHRS, CDR2 YFSETQ.

The chain joins TRBV7-2 to TRBJ2-5, with TRBD2 identical over 12 bases. Germline trimming cut 4 bases from V and 3 bases from J; bases unmatched to any gene: 3. Germline V gene data show CDR1 as SGHTA and CDR2 as FQGNSA. The CDR3 extends over 15 amino acids. As DNA, the CDR3 is TGTGCCAGCAGCTCACGACTAGCGGGGGAAGAGACCCAGTACTTC. Translated: CASSSRLAGEETQYF.

The CDR3 region is CASPRDRGYEQYF. The CDR3 DNA is TGCGCCAGCCCCCGGGACAGGGGCTACGAGCAGTACTTC. This chain uses TRBV5-1 with TRBJ2-7; TRBD1 agrees at 10 bases. The CDR3 consists of 13 residues. Germline assignment: CDR1 SGHRS and CDR2 YFSETQ. Trimming took 7 bases from V and 3 from J; bases not matched to a gene: 4.

A note on this clonotype: Compared with germline, one end of the junction differs, possibly owing to a read error. The V call is TRBV7-6, the J call TRBJ2-3; 8 nucleotides agree with TRBD1. The CDR3 is made up of 16 amino acids. Germline-derived CDR1 and CDR2 are SGHVS and FNYEAQ. The CDR3 loop reads CASSLARTGNTDTQYF. CDR3 in DNA: TGTGCCAGCAGCCTAGCCCGGACAGGGAACACAGATACGCAGTATTTT.

The chain has TRBV7-2 and TRBJ2-7, with 8 bases identical to TRBD2. The CDR3 contains 17 residues. V dropped 1 base and J dropped 5; count of bases not matched to a gene: 13. Germline CDR1 SGHTA, CDR2 FQGNSA. The chain's CDR3 is CASSLVLVAGKKDEQYF. As DNA, the CDR3 is TGTGCCAGCAGCTTAGTTTTAGTAGCGGGAAAGAAAGACGAGCAGTACTTC.

The rearrangement links TRBV2 to TRBJ2-4; D possibly uses TRBD1 or TRBD2 (7 bases each). This CDR3 contains 13 residues. Between the trimmed V and J ends, which lost 8 bases and 7 bases, there was a span of 15 bases. Germline V gene sequence: CDR1 SNHLY, CDR2 FYNNEI. Here the CDR3 reads CASGEGQRNIQYF. As DNA, the CDR3 is TGTGCCAGCGGGGAGGGACAGCGGAACATTCAGTACTTC.

This rearrangement joins TRBV12-3 or TRBV12-4 to TRBJ2-3, with 7 bases identical to TRBD1. The junction had 16 bases not matched to a gene; V was cut back by 2 bases and J by 8 bases. This CDR3 contains 17 residues. CDR3: CASSLIPNVGQLGTQYF. The CDR3 region has the DNA TGTGCCAGCAGTTTAATTCCCAACGTGGGACAGTTAGGTACGCAGTATTTT.

The chain is built from TRBV20-1 and TRBJ1-2, with D possibly matching TRBD1 (5 bases). The CDR3 extends over 14 amino acids. Germline V CDR1 and CDR2: DFQATT, SNEGSKA (reference sequence). The V end lost 0 bases, the J end lost 7 bases, and 15 bases lay between the germline ends. The CDR3, as DNA: TGCAGTGCTAGAGATGACGGGGCTGTGGGTGGCTACACCTTC. It is translated as CSARDDGAVGGYTF.

The V gene is TRBV7-3, the J gene TRBJ2-3, with 10 bases aligning to TRBD2. The CDR3 spans 15 residues. CDR1 is SGHTA and CDR2 is FQGTGA in the germline V gene. After removal of 0 bases from V and 5 bases from J, the junction contained 2 bases not matched to a gene. The CDR3 bases are TGTGCCAGCAGCTTAACAGCGGGGGGGGGAGATACGCAGTATTTT. Protein: CASSLTAGGGDTQYF.

In its sample, this clonotype was seen many times. The rearrangement joins TRBV5-1 to TRBJ1-5; D gene ambiguous. Germline V lookup: CDR1 SGHRS, CDR2 YFSETQ. Trimming cost V 4 bases and J 4 bases, with 9 bases left between them. The CDR3 covers 13 residues. The CDR3 coding sequence is TGCGCCAGCAGCCCGGACGGGAATCAGCCCCAGCATTTT. Residues: CASSPDGNQPQHF.

This clonotype has a count of ten or more. CDR3 residues: CSAGDGTSNYGYTF. CDR3 nucleotide sequence: TGCAGTGCGGGGGACGGTACCTCTAACTATGGCTACACCTTC. This chain uses TRBV20-1 with TRBJ1-2; tentative D call: TRBD1 (5 bases). The CDR3 has 14 amino acids. Trimming pared 6 bases from V and 0 bases from J, leaving 14 bases between. CDR1 and CDR2 from the germline V gene are DFQATT and SNEGSKA (reference sequence).

The genes are TRBV7-6 and TRBJ2-7; tentatively, D is TRBD2 (5 bases). V shed 7 bases and J shed 7 bases, with 20 bases lying between them. Germline-derived CDR1 and CDR2 are SGHVS and FNYEAQ. This CDR3 region has 14 residues. DNA of the CDR3: TGTGCCAGCACCCTTTTGGGGAGTCCGGGGGAGCAGTACTTC. Protein sequence: CASTLLGSPGEQYF.